This T cell receptor beta chain was captured by sequencing in a study of CD8+CD57+ T cells in acquired aplastic anemia. Turning to the study itself: The average for DNA from sorted CD4+ and CD8+ cells was 3.2 ug.

Study conclusions and caveats: Fewer than 35 sequences, all CD8+ CDR3, were shared between patients and controls. Simpson's diversity of CD8+ cells was not significantly different in patients compared with controls.

Germline loops: CDR1 SNHLY, CDR2 FYNNEI. The CDR3 is 12 amino acids. Trimming cost V 6 bases and J 3 bases; bases outside gene matches: 2. It was genomic DNA that served as the template for profiling TCR beta VDJ and CDR3. TCRdb re-called the reads with MiXCR, one entry per CDR3 protein. The sample consists of tens of thousands of distinct CDR3 sequences, roughly three quarters of them appearing once. Points on this clonotype: The antigen is unknown.

The sequenced sample consisted of sorted CD4+, CD8+, or CD8+CD57+ T cells (not recorded which) from PBMCs. The chain employs TRBV2 and TRBJ2-7; 7 nucleotides line up with TRBD2. The receptor was derived from a human donor in good health, serving as a control. Here the CDR3 reads CASSSGIYEQYF. Written as DNA, the CDR3 is TGTGCCAGCAGCAGCGGGATCTACGAGCAGTACTTC.